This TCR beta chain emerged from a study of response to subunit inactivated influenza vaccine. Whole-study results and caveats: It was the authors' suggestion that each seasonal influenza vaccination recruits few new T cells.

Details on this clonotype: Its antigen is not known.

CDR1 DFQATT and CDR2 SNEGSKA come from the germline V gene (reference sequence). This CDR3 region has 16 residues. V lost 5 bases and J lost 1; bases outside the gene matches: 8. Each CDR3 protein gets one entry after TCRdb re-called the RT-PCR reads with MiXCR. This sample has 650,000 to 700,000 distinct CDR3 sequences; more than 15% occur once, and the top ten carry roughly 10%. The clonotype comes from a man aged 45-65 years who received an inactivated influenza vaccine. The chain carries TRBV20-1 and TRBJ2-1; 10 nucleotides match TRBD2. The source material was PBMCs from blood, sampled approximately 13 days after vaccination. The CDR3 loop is CSAGSGTSVSYNEQFF. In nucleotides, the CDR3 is TGCAGTGCTGGCTCCGGGACTAGCGTATCCTACAATGAGCAGTTCTTC.